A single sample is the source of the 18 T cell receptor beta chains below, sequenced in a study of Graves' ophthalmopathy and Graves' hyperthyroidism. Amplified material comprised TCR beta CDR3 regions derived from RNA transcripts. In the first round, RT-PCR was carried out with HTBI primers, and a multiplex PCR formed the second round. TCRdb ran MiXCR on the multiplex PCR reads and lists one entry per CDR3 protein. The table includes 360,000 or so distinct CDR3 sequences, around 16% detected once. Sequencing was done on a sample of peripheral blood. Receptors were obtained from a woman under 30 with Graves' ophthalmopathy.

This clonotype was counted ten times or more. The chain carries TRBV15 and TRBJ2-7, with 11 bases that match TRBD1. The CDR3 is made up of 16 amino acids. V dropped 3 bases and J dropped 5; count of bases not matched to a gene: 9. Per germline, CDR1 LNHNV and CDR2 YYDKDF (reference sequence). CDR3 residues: CATSRGFGQGADEQYF. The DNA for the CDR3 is TGTGCCACCAGCAGGGGATTCGGACAGGGGGCGGACGAGCAGTACTTC. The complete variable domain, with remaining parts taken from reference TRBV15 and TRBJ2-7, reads DAMVIQNPRYQVTQFGKPVTLSCSQTLNHNVMYWYQQKSSQAPKLLFHYYDKDFNNEADTPDNFQSRRPNTSFCFLDIRSPGLGDTAMYLCATSRGFGQGADEQYFGPGTRLTVT.

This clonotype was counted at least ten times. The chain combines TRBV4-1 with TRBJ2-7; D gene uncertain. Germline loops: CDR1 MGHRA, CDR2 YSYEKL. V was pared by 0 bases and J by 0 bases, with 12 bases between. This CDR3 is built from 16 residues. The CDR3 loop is CASSQDPLALSYEQYF. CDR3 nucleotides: TGCGCCAGCAGCCAAGATCCTCTCGCCCTCTCCTACGAGCAGTACTTC.

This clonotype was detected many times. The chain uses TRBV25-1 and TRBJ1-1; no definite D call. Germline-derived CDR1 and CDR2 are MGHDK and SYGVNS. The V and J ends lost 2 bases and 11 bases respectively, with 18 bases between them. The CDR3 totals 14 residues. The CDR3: CASSELDTNPRAFF. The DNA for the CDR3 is TGTGCCAGCAGTGAACTCGACACAAATCCTAGGGCTTTCTTT.

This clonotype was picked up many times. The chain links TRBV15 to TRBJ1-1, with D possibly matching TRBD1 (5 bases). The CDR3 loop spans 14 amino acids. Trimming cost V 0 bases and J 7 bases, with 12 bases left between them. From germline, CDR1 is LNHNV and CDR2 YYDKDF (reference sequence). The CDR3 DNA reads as TGTGCCACCAGCAGAGAATCGGAGGGGTTTGAAGCTTTCTTT. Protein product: CATSRESEGFEAFF.

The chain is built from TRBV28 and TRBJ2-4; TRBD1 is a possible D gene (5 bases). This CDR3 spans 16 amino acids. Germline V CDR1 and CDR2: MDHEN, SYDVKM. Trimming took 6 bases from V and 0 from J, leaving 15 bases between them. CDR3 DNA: TGTGCCAGCAGGGAATCAGGGCGGCTAGCCAAAAACATTCAGTACTTC. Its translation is CASRESGRLAKNIQYF.

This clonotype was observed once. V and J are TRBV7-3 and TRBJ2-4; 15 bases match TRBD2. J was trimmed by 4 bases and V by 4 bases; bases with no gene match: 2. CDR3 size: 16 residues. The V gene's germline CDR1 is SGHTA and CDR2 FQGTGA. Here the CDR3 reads CASSSGLAGGKNIQYF. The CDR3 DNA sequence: TGTGCCAGCAGCTCGGGACTAGCGGGAGGAAAAAACATTCAGTACTTC.

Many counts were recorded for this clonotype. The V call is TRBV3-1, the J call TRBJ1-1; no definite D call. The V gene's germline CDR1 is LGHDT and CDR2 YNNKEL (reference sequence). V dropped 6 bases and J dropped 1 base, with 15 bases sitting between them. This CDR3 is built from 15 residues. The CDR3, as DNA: TGTGCCAGCAGTCACAATCTAGGTGCGAACACTGAAGCTTTCTTT. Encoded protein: CASSHNLGANTEAFF. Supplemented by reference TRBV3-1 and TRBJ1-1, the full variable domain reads DTAVSQTPKYLVTQMGNDKSIKCEQNLGHDTMYWYKQDSKKFLKIMFSYNNKELIINETVPNRFSPKSPDKAHLNLHINSLELGDSAVYFCASSHNLGANTEAFFGQGTRLTVV.

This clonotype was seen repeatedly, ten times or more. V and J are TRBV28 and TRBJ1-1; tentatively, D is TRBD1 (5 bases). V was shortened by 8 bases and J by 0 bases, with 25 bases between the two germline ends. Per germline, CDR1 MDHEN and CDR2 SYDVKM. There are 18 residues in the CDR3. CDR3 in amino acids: CASRIPPHKGRLNTEAFF. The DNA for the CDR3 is TGTGCCAGCCGTATCCCCCCCCATAAGGGACGTTTGAACACTGAAGCTTTCTTT.

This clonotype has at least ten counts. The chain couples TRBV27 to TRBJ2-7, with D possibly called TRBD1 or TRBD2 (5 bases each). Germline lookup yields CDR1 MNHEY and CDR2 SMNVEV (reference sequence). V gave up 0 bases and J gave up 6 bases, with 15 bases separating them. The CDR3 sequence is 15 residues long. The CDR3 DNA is TGTGCCAGCAGTTTATCGGCAGGGAGTACTTTCGAGCAGTACTTC. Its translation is CASSLSAGSTFEQYF.

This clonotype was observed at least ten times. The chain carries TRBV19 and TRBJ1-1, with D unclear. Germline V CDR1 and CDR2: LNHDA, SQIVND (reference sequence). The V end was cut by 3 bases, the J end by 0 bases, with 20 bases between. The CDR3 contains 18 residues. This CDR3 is CASSIAPGAGALNTEAFF. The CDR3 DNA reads TGTGCCAGTAGTATCGCGCCGGGAGCAGGCGCGCTGAACACTGAAGCTTTCTTT.

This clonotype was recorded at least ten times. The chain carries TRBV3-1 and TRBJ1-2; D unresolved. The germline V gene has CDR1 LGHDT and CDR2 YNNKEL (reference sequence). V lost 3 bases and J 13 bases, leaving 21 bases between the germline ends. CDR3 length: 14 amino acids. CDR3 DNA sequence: TGTGCCAGCAGCCAGGGAATTATCATCACTGGCGTCACCTTC. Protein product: CASSQGIIITGVTF.

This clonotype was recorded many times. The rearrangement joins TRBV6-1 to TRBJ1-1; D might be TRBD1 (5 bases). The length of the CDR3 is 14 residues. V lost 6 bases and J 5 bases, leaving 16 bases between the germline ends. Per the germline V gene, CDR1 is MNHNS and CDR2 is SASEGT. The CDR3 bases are TGTGCCAGCAGGAAGACAGTGGTTAGAACTGAAGCTTTCTTT. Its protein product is CASRKTVVRTEAFF.

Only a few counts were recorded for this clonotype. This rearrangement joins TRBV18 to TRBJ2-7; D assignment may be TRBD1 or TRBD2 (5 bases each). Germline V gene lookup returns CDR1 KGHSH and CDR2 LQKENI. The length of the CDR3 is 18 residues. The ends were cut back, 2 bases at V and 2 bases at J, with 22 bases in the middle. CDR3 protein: CASSPTLDLGGPTYEQYF. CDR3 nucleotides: TGTGCCAGCTCACCAACCTTGGATCTTGGGGGACCTACCTACGAGCAGTACTTC.

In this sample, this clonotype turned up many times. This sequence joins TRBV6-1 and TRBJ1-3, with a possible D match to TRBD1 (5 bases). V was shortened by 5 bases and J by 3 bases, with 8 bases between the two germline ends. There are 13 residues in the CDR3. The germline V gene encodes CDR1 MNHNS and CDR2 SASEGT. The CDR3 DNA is TGTGCCAGCAGTCAAGGGGTTGGAAACACCATATATTTT. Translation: CASSQGVGNTIYF.

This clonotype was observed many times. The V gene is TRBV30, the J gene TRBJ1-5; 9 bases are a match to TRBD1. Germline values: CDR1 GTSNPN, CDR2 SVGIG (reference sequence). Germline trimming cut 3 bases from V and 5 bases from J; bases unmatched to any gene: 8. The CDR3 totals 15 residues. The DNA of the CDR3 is TGTGCCTGGAGGCCCTCCGGGACAGGGTATCAGCCCCAGCATTTT. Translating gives CAWRPSGTGYQPQHF.

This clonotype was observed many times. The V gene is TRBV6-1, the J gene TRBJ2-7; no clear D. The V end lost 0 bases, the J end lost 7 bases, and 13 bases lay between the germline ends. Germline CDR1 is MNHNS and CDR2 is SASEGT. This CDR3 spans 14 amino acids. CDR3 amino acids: CASSEAPLSWEQYF. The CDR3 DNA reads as TGTGCCAGCAGTGAAGCCCCTCTGTCTTGGGAGCAGTACTTC.

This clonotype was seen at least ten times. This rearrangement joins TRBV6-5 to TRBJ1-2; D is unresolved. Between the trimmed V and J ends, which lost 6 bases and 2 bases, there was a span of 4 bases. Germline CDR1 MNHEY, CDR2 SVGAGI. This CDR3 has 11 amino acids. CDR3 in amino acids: CASRTNYGYTF. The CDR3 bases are TGTGCCAGCAGAACAAACTATGGCTACACCTTC.

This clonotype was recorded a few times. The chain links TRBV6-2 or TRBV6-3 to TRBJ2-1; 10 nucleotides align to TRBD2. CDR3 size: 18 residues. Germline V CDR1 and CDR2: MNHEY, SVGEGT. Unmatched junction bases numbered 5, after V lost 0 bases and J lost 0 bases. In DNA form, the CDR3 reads TGTGCCAGCAGTTACTCGAGGCTAGCGGGGGTCTCCTACAATGAGCAGTTCTTC. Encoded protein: CASSYSRLAGVSYNEQFF.